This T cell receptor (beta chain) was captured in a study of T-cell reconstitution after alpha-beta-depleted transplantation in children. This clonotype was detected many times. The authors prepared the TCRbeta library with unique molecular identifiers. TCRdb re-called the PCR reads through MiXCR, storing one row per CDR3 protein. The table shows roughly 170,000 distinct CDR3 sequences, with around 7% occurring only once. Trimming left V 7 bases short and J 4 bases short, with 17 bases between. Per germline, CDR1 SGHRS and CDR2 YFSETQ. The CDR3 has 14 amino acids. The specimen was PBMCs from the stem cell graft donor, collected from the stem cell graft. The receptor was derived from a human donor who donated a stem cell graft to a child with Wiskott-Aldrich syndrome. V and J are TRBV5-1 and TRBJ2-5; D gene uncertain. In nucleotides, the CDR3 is TGCGCCAGCGCTCATGAGCAGTCTCTAGAGACCCAGTACTTC. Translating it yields CASAHEQSLETQYF.